The 28 T cell receptor beta chains below were found in one sample sequenced in a study of T cell repertoires in cytomegalovirus infection. TCRdb re-called the reads with MiXCR, one entry per CDR3 protein. This sample has about 250,000 distinct CDR3 sequences, with around 12% found just once. The specimen was PBMCs. The receptors stem from a human donor in good health (CMV status not recorded). Some clones in this sample may be carry-over from other donors' samples.

This sequence joins TRBV14 and TRBJ1-2; TRBD1 might be the D (5 bases). Germline CDR1 reads SGHDN; CDR2 reads FVKESK. Trimming took 4 bases from V and 6 from J, leaving 12 bases between them. The CDR3 is 13 amino acids. CDR3 coding DNA: TGTGCCAGCAGCCCCGCAGGGAGGGATGGCTACACCTTC. It codes for CASSPAGRDGYTF.

This clonotype appeared many times. The CDR3 reads CASSYSTRGRMEKLFF. DNA for the CDR3: TGTGCCAGCAGTTACTCGACCAGGGGGCGAATGGAAAAACTGTTTTTT. The rearrangement joins TRBV6-2 or TRBV6-3 to TRBJ1-4; 8 nucleotides align to TRBD1. J was trimmed by 8 bases and V by 0 bases; bases with no gene match: 8. There are 16 residues in the CDR3. Germline CDR1 is MNHEY and CDR2 is SVGEGT.

This clonotype was seen only a few times. This chain links TRBV7-3 with TRBJ1-1, with D perhaps TRBD1 (6 bases). V lost 5 bases and J lost 3, with 10 bases in between. Per germline, CDR1 SGHTA and CDR2 FQGTGA. The CDR3 runs 13 residues. The CDR3 sequence is CASSEQGYTEAFF. CDR3 DNA: TGTGCCAGCAGCGAACAGGGCTACACTGAAGCTTTCTTT. The variable domain in full, with the rest retrieved from reference TRBV7-3 and TRBJ1-1, is GAGVSQTPSNKVTEKGKYVELRCDPISGHTALYWYRQSLGQGPEFLIYFQGTGAADDSGLPNDRFFAVRPEGSVSTLKIQRTERGDSAVYLCASSEQGYTEAFFGQGTRLTVV.

This clonotype was counted many times. The V gene is TRBV7-2, the J gene TRBJ1-1; D not resolved. CDR1 is SGHTA, CDR2 FQGNSA, per germline. Trimming took 5 bases from V and 1 from J, leaving 8 bases between them. CDR3 size: 13 residues. CDR3 sequence (DNA): TGTGCCAGCAGCCAACAAACGAACACTGAAGCTTTCTTT. Translating gives CASSQQTNTEAFF.

This clonotype was seen at least ten times. This chain uses TRBV7-9 with TRBJ2-1; 8 bases fit TRBD2. CDR3 length: 14 residues. The J segment lost 0 bases and the V segment lost 8 bases, leaving 3 bases of the junction unmatched. Germline V gene sequence: CDR1 SEHNR, CDR2 FQNEAQ (reference sequence). CDR3 loop: CASLLAGSYNEQFF. In DNA, the CDR3 is TGTGCCAGCCTTCTAGCGGGCTCCTACAATGAGCAGTTCTTC. Filled out from reference TRBV7-9 and TRBJ2-1, the complete variable domain reads DTGVSQNPRHKITKRGQNVTFRCDPISEHNRLYWYRQTLGQGPEFLTYFQNEAQLEKSRLLSDRFSAERPKGSFSTLEIQRTEQGDSAMYLCASLLAGSYNEQFFGPGTRLTVL.

This clonotype has ten or more counts. The gene calls are TRBV28 and TRBJ2-3; no reliable D call. Germline CDR1 reads MDHEN; CDR2 reads SYDVKM. Trimming removed 4 bases at V and 1 base at J, with 12 bases between. The CDR3 consists of 15 residues. Written as DNA, the CDR3 is TGTGCCAGCAGTTGGTCCGGCAGACGCACAGATACGCAGTATTTT. It specifies CASSWSGRRTDTQYF.

This clonotype was seen ten or more times. This CDR3 reads CSANRVKDTEAFF. The CDR3 coding sequence is TGCAGCGCCAACAGGGTTAAGGACACTGAAGCTTTCTTT. This chain joins TRBV29-1 and TRBJ1-1; D is possibly TRBD1 (6 bases). Looked up from germline, CDR1 is SQVTM and CDR2 is ANQGSEA. The CDR3 has 13 amino acids. Trimming left V 7 bases short and J 3 bases short, with 15 bases between.

This clonotype appeared many times. The gene calls are TRBV11-3 and TRBJ2-6, with 7 positions matching TRBD1. The CDR3 has 16 residues. V was pared by 5 bases and J by 4 bases, with 8 bases of the junction left unmatched. CDR1 SGHNT and CDR2 YENEEA come from the germline V gene. CDR3 region: CASSGRGITGANVLTF. The CDR3 DNA is TGTGCCAGCAGCGGCAGGGGGATTACGGGGGCCAACGTCCTGACTTTC.

This clonotype showed up many times. The rearrangement joins TRBV7-2 to TRBJ1-2; D gene unclear. In germline, CDR1 is SGHTA, CDR2 FQGNSA. CDR3 length equals 13 residues. Trimming took 1 base from V and 5 from J, leaving 8 bases between them. The CDR3 DNA is TGTGCCAGCAGCTTAGGTTCCGAGTATGGCTACACCTTC. This codes for CASSLGSEYGYTF.

This clonotype has ten or more counts. The chain uses TRBV6-2 or TRBV6-3 and TRBJ1-2; 8 bases are a match to TRBD1. Germline CDR1 reads MNHEY; CDR2 reads SVGEGT. The V gene end was trimmed by 4 bases and the J gene end by 7 bases; junction bases not matched to a gene: 5. This CDR3 is built from 13 residues. CDR3 amino acids: CASSSGQATGYTF. The CDR3 coding sequence is TGTGCCAGCAGTTCGGGACAGGCAACTGGCTACACCTTC.

This clonotype was counted ten times or more. This sequence joins TRBV6-1 and TRBJ2-7; TRBD2 matches 14 bases. The CDR3 spans 16 residues. Germline V lookup: CDR1 MNHNS, CDR2 SASEGT. The trim removed 5 bases at V and 3 bases at J, leaving 6 bases unmatched. The CDR3 sequence: CASSYTGTSGSYEQYF. The CDR3 nucleotides read TGTGCCAGCAGTTATACAGGGACTAGCGGGAGCTACGAGCAGTACTTC.

At least ten counts were recorded for this clonotype. The V gene is TRBV7-3, the J gene TRBJ2-1; 9 nucleotides match TRBD1. Germline values: CDR1 SGHTA, CDR2 FQGTGA. The CDR3 contains 16 residues. V was clipped by 5 bases and J by 4 bases; unmatched bases: 9. The chain's CDR3 is CASSVDRGSGYNEQFF. For the CDR3, the DNA is TGTGCCAGCAGCGTCGACAGGGGGTCGGGGTACAATGAGCAGTTCTTC.

This clonotype was detected many times. The V and J genes are TRBV7-2 and TRBJ1-5; 9 nucleotides line up with TRBD1. The junction had 5 bases not matched to a gene; V was cut back by 5 bases and J by 3 bases. In germline, CDR1 is SGHTA, CDR2 FQGNSA. This CDR3 region has 15 residues. Written as DNA, the CDR3 is TGTGCCAGCAGCACGGGACAGGGCGCCAATCAGCCCCAGCATTTT. It specifies CASSTGQGANQPQHF.

This rearrangement joins TRBV14 to TRBJ2-4; 10 positions match TRBD2. V shed 1 base and J 1 base; nucleotides not matched to a gene: 10. The germline V gene encodes CDR1 SGHDN and CDR2 FVKESK. The CDR3 has 19 residues. This CDR3 is CASSQVGLAGDKAKNIQYF. DNA for the CDR3: TGTGCCAGCAGCCAAGTCGGGCTAGCGGGAGACAAGGCCAAAAACATTCAGTACTTC.

This clonotype was detected many times. The genes are TRBV7-2 and TRBJ2-7, with TRBD1 as a possible D gene (5 bases). Germline V gene sequence: CDR1 SGHTA, CDR2 FQGNSA. Trimming left V 0 bases short and J 3 bases short, with 9 bases between. The CDR3 totals 14 residues. The CDR3 protein is CASSLALGLYEQYF. The CDR3 DNA reads as TGTGCCAGCAGCTTAGCACTGGGGCTCTACGAGCAGTACTTC.

The chain carries TRBV14 and TRBJ1-6; D gene ambiguous. The CDR3 has 15 residues. Germline values: CDR1 SGHDN, CDR2 FVKESK. Trimming took off 0 bases at V and 8 bases at J, with 11 bases between the two ends. The CDR3 DNA is TGTGCCAGCAGCCAAGATCTAGGGCGTTATTCACCCCTCCACTTT. It encodes CASSQDLGRYSPLHF.

This clonotype was seen at least ten times. The J gene is TRBJ2-2, the V gene TRBV7-9, with unresolved D. CDR3 length equals 14 residues. Trimming removed 5 bases from V and 4 bases from J, with 11 bases in between. Germline V gene lookup returns CDR1 SEHNR and CDR2 FQNEAQ (reference sequence). This CDR3 is CASSDRPSTGELFF. CDR3 coding DNA: TGTGCCAGCAGCGACCGGCCCTCCACCGGGGAGCTGTTTTTT.

This clonotype was observed many times. The chain couples TRBV7-2 to TRBJ2-1; D call uncertain. Per the germline V gene, CDR1 is SGHTA and CDR2 is FQGNSA. This CDR3 region has 12 residues. V lost 8 bases and J 6 bases, leaving 11 bases between the germline ends. CDR3 DNA sequence: TGTGCCAGCCGCAAGGGTTTCAATGAGCAGTTCTTC. Translation gives CASRKGFNEQFF.

The V gene is TRBV5-6, the J gene TRBJ2-2; the match to TRBD1 covers 12 bases. The length of the CDR3 is 15 residues. Germline CDR1 SGHDT, CDR2 YYEEEE. The V and J ends lost 5 bases and 7 bases, in that order; junction bases with no gene match: 6. This chain's CDR3 is CASRSGTGGFGELFF. The CDR3 nucleotides read TGTGCCAGCAGATCCGGGACAGGGGGCTTCGGGGAGCTGTTTTTT.

The V call is TRBV5-4, the J call TRBJ2-2; 9 bases map to TRBD1. Germline V gives CDR1 SGHNT, CDR2 YYREEE (reference sequence). Losses at the gene ends were 1 base for V and 5 bases for J; bases not matched to a gene: 6. The CDR3 sequence is 16 residues long. The CDR3 DNA reads as TGTGCCAGCAGCTTGCCAGGGACAGGGAGAACCGGGGAGCTGTTTTTT. Translation gives CASSLPGTGRTGELFF.

This clonotype has at least ten counts. The gene calls are TRBV28 and TRBJ1-2, with 9 bases fitting TRBD1. V shed 8 bases, J shed 4 bases, and the junction held 11 bases outside the gene matches. CDR1 MDHEN and CDR2 SYDVKM come from the germline V gene. The CDR3 spans 15 residues. The CDR3 DNA sequence: TGTGCCAGCTCAAAGCCCACAGGGGGCAGCTATGGCTACACCTTC. Its protein product is CASSKPTGGSYGYTF.

This clonotype came up many times. This rearrangement joins TRBV5-4 to TRBJ2-5; tentatively, D is TRBD2 (6 bases). V was pared by 6 bases and J by 3 bases, with 15 bases between. The CDR3 runs to 14 residues. Germline V gene sequence: CDR1 SGHNT, CDR2 YYREEE (reference sequence). This CDR3 is CASTRLTGEETQYF. CDR3 sequence (DNA): TGTGCCAGCACCCGGTTGACGGGAGAAGAGACCCAGTACTTC.

This clonotype appeared a few times. The chain links TRBV27 to TRBJ2-1, with 14 bases fitting TRBD2. The length of the CDR3 is 16 residues. After removal of 7 bases from V and 8 bases from J, the junction contained 10 bases not matched to a gene. Germline CDR1 is MNHEY and CDR2 is SMNVEV (reference sequence). Here the CDR3 reads CASTDGLAGGLYEQFF. The CDR3 DNA sequence: TGTGCCAGCACCGATGGACTAGCGGGAGGCTTGTATGAGCAGTTCTTC.

This clonotype was counted between two and nine times. The rearrangement uses TRBV28 and TRBJ2-7, with D perhaps matching TRBD2 (5 bases). Germline values: CDR1 MDHEN, CDR2 SYDVKM. V dropped 6 bases and J dropped 4 bases, with 10 bases sitting between them. This CDR3 region has 12 residues. The CDR3 sequence is CASRSGIYEQYF. For the CDR3, the DNA is TGTGCCAGCAGATCCGGGATTTACGAGCAGTACTTC.

CDR3 in amino acids: CASSQERGITTGELFF. CDR3 nucleotides: TGCGCCAGCAGCCAAGAGCGAGGGATCACCACCGGGGAGCTGTTTTTT. The chain links TRBV4-3 to TRBJ2-2, with a tentative D call TRBD2 (5 bases). V was clipped by 0 bases and J by 4 bases, with 12 bases between them. Germline CDR1 is LGHNA and CDR2 is YSLEER. This CDR3 comprises 16 residues.

As to this clonotype: This may arise from a read error, as a much more abundant clone is one base away. The chain has TRBV27 and TRBJ2-5, with 13 bases lining up with TRBD2. After removal of 6 bases from V and 1 base from J, the junction contained 5 bases not matched to a gene. The CDR3 is 16 residues long. Germline V gene sequence: CDR1 MNHEY, CDR2 SMNVEV (reference sequence). CDR3: CASRRGTSGAQETQYF. The CDR3 bases are TGTGCCAGCAGGCGTGGGACTAGCGGGGCCCAAGAGACCCAGTACTTC.

The chain couples TRBV20-1 to TRBJ1-5, with 8 bases fitting TRBD1. Trimming removed 5 bases from V and 2 bases from J; junction bases left unmatched: 8. There are 15 residues in the CDR3. Germline V gene data show CDR1 as DFQATT and CDR2 as SNEGSKA (reference sequence). This chain's CDR3 is CSAFPRTGRNQPQHF. CDR3 sequence (DNA): TGCAGTGCTTTTCCCCGGACAGGGCGCAATCAGCCCCAGCATTTT.

This clonotype showed up many times. The chain employs TRBV19 and TRBJ2-1, with TRBD1 matching over 12 bases. Trimming removed 5 bases from V and 3 bases from J; junction bases left unmatched: 5. Per germline, CDR1 LNHDA and CDR2 SQIVND (reference sequence). The CDR3 covers 16 residues. CDR3 coding DNA: TGTGCCAGTAGTTCACGGGACAGGGGGCGCTACAATGAGCAGTTCTTC. Its protein is CASSSRDRGRYNEQFF.